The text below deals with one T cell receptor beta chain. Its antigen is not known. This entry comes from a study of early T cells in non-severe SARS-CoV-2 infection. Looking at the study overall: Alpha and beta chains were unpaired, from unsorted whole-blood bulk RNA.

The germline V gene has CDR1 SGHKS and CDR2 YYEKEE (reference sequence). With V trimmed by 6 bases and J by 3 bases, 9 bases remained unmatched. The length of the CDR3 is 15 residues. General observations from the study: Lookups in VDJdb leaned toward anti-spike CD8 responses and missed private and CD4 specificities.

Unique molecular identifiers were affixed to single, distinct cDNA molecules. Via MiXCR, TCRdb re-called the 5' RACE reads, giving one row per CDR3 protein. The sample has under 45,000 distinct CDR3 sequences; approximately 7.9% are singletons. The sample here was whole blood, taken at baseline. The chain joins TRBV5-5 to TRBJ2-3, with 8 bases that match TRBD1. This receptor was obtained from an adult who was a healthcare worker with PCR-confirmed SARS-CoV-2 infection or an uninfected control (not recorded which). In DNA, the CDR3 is TGTGCCAGCATCCTTACGACAGGGGAAACAGATACGCAGTATTTT. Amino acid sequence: CASILTTGETDTQYF.